The next 25 T cell receptor beta chains were all read from a single sample in a study of T cells expressing NK-cell markers (TCRdb year 2020). Library preparation was by 5' RACE. Data came from an Illumina HiSeq 2000. Based on TCRdb reprocessing of the reads, there is one entry per CDR3 protein sequence, and DNA is missing. The sample's table covers about half a million distinct CDR3 sequences. Clones ranked in the top ten supply about 1.5% of the sample. The sample comprised blood T cells: a sorted CD56 or NKG2C T cell subset, CD4+ or CD8+ T cells, or bulk PBMC T cells (not recorded which). These receptors all stem from a woman in her 50s in good health. Donor details come from another sample of the same person, matched by shared clones.

The chain is built from TRBV27 and TRBJ1-5; the TCRdb call, TRBD1, lacks DNA for checking. The germline V gene encodes CDR1 MNHEY and CDR2 SMNVEV (reference sequence). The CDR3 covers 15 residues. The chain's CDR3 is CASSSDRGLNQPQHF.

The V call is TRBV29-1, the J call TRBJ2-3; no DNA is available, so the TRBD1 call from TCRdb remains unchecked. The CDR3 is 12 residues long. Per the germline V gene, CDR1 is SQVTM and CDR2 is ANQGSEA. CDR3 loop: CSVTTGADTQYF.

CDR3 amino acids: CASSFGANEQYF. The chain couples TRBV13 to TRBJ2-7. The CDR3 consists of 12 residues. Germline assignment: CDR1 PRHDT and CDR2 FYEKMQ (reference sequence).

The genes are TRBV11-2 and TRBJ2-6. Germline V CDR1 and CDR2: SGHAT, FQNNGV. This CDR3 has 18 amino acids. CDR3 loop: CASSHAGSSISGANVLTF.

This chain links TRBV3-1 with TRBJ1-3; TCRdb's D call of TRBD1 is untestable without DNA. The germline gives CDR1 LGHDT, CDR2 YNNKEL (reference sequence). The CDR3 sequence is 16 residues long. CDR3 region: CASSSSGGLSGNTIYF.

This rearrangement joins TRBV3-1 to TRBJ2-1; TCRdb reports TRBD1, a call that lacks DNA to check it against. The CDR3 extends over 16 amino acids. CDR1 is LGHDT and CDR2 is YNNKEL in the germline V gene (reference sequence). The CDR3 protein is CASSSRPGGTYNEQFF.

The V gene is TRBV18, the J gene TRBJ2-7. The CDR3 consists of 11 residues. Germline CDR1 is KGHSH and CDR2 is LQKENI. The CDR3 sequence is CASSPQSEQYF. Supplemented by reference TRBV18 and TRBJ2-7, the full variable domain reads NAGVMQNPRHLVRRRGQEARLRCSPMKGHSHVYWYRQLPEEGLKFMVYLQKENIIDESGMPKERFSAEFPKEGPSILRIQQVVRGDSAAYFCASSPQSEQYFGPGTRLTVT.

The gene calls are TRBV20-1 and TRBJ2-6; the TRBD1 assignment by TCRdb is unverifiable without DNA. Germline loops: CDR1 DFQATT, CDR2 SNEGSKA (reference sequence). The CDR3 is 15 residues long. CDR3: CSAREGRAGANVLTF.

J is TRBJ2-1 and V is TRBV7-9; TCRdb's D gene call, TRBD2, goes unchecked for lack of DNA. This CDR3 has 19 amino acids. Per the germline V gene, CDR1 is SEHNR and CDR2 is FQNEAQ (reference sequence). This CDR3 is CASSPRKKPGLAGANEQFF.

The chain is built from TRBV11-3 and TRBJ2-3; as DNA is missing, the TRBD1 call by TCRdb cannot be tested. Germline V CDR1 and CDR2: SGHNT, YENEEA. This CDR3 is 15 amino acids long. The CDR3 region is CASTPDPLRADTQYF.

The rearrangement uses TRBV4-1 and TRBJ2-7; lacking DNA, the TRBD2 call made by TCRdb goes unchecked. The CDR3 length is 15 residues. CDR1 MGHRA and CDR2 YSYEKL come from the germline V gene. The CDR3 is CASSPIAGTDYEQYF.

The chain is built from TRBV5-1 and TRBJ2-5; the TCRdb call, TRBD2, lacks DNA for checking. This CDR3 comprises 13 residues. Germline V CDR1 and CDR2: SGHRS, YFSETQ. The CDR3 region is CASKTAAGETQYF.

The V call is TRBV9, the J call TRBJ2-1; TCRdb outputs TRBD2, but without DNA this stays unchecked. This CDR3 spans 13 amino acids. CDR1 and CDR2 from the germline V gene are SGDLS and YYNGEE. The chain's CDR3 is CASSVTGLAEQFF.

The V call is TRBV15, the J call TRBJ2-7; TCRdb proposes TRBD1, but this gene call is untestable without DNA. There are 15 residues in the CDR3. Per the germline V gene, CDR1 is LNHNV and CDR2 is YYDKDF (reference sequence). CDR3 amino acids: CATSRAGGLPYEQYF.

This rearrangement joins TRBV3-1 to TRBJ2-1. The CDR3 contains 16 residues. Germline CDR1 LGHDT, CDR2 YNNKEL (reference sequence). CDR3: CASSQVLTTFHNEQFF.

The CDR3 spells CASSPPPSPGTDTQYF. The chain carries TRBV9 and TRBJ2-3; the D gene TCRdb calls, TRBD2, cannot be checked with no DNA. This CDR3 contains 16 residues. The germline V gene has CDR1 SGDLS and CDR2 YYNGEE.

V usage is TRBV12-3 or TRBV12-4 and J usage is TRBJ2-1. The CDR3 loop spans 16 amino acids. CDR3 loop: CASSLPTGLPNNEQFF.

The CDR3 loop reads CASSPYGTINNEQFF. The rearrangement joins TRBV7-2 to TRBJ2-1; the TCRdb call, TRBD1, lacks DNA for checking. Per the germline V gene, CDR1 is SGHTA and CDR2 is FQGNSA. This CDR3 is 15 amino acids long.

The CDR3 loop reads CSASPIYTLGAFF. The chain couples TRBV20-1 to TRBJ1-1. CDR1 and CDR2 from the germline V gene are DFQATT and SNEGSKA (reference sequence). The CDR3 is 13 residues long.

This sequence joins TRBV3-1 and TRBJ2-1; TCRdb gives TRBD2 as the D gene, but with no DNA this cannot be confirmed. The CDR3 runs to 14 residues. Germline CDR1 is LGHDT and CDR2 is YNNKEL (reference sequence). The CDR3 protein is CASSQSEAGGLLFF.

The chain recombines TRBV11-3 with TRBJ2-1. The CDR3 is 13 amino acids. The germline CDR1 and CDR2 sequences are SGHNT and YENEEA. CDR3 sequence: CASSLTLDNEQFF.

The chain has TRBV5-1 and TRBJ1-6. CDR1 is SGHRS, CDR2 YFSETQ, per germline. This CDR3 contains 13 residues. CDR3 loop: CASSLQDNSPLHF.

The CDR3 loop is CASSQAGEVDGYTF. The chain uses TRBV3-1 and TRBJ1-2; without DNA, the TCRdb call of TRBD1 cannot be checked. The CDR3 spans 14 residues. Germline V lookup: CDR1 LGHDT, CDR2 YNNKEL (reference sequence).

The V gene is TRBV12-3 or TRBV12-4, the J gene TRBJ1-2. This CDR3 is 13 amino acids long. The chain's CDR3 is CASSSHPGWGYTF.

The gene calls are TRBV4-1 and TRBJ2-5; absent DNA, TCRdb's TRBD2 call cannot be checked. Germline-derived CDR1 and CDR2 are MGHRA and YSYEKL. This CDR3 comprises 14 residues. The CDR3 sequence is CASSQWVGKETQYF.